This TCR beta chain was documented in a study of T cell repertoires in cytomegalovirus infection. Study information: CMV epitopes that were recently identified and HLA-C-restricted were used alongside well-studied HLA-B-restricted ones.

TCRdb re-called the reads with MiXCR, one entry per CDR3 protein. The table has approximately 30,000 distinct CDR3 sequences, over 15% seen once; the top ten hold approximately 80%. Study-level points and caveats: Cumulated frequencies of public TCR beta families served to identify carriers of CMV plus the relevant HLA. CMV-specific TCR beta clonotypes restricted by HLA-C dominated the ex vivo response.

Details on this clonotype: Antigen specificity is unknown.

V lost 5 bases to trimming and J lost 9 bases; unmatched junction nucleotides: 7. CDR1 LNHDA and CDR2 SQIVND come from the germline V gene (reference sequence). CDR3 length: 14 residues. The sequence was obtained from a human donor in good health (CMV status not recorded). Some clones in this sample may be carry-over from other donors' samples. The rearrangement links TRBV19 to TRBJ1-4; TRBD1 aligns across 9 bases. The sample consisted of CD8+ T cells from cultured PBMCs, taken from culture after CMV antigen stimulation. The CDR3 here is CASSLGQGLKKLFF. In DNA, the CDR3 is TGTGCCAGTAGTCTTGGACAGGGGTTGAAAAAACTGTTTTTT.